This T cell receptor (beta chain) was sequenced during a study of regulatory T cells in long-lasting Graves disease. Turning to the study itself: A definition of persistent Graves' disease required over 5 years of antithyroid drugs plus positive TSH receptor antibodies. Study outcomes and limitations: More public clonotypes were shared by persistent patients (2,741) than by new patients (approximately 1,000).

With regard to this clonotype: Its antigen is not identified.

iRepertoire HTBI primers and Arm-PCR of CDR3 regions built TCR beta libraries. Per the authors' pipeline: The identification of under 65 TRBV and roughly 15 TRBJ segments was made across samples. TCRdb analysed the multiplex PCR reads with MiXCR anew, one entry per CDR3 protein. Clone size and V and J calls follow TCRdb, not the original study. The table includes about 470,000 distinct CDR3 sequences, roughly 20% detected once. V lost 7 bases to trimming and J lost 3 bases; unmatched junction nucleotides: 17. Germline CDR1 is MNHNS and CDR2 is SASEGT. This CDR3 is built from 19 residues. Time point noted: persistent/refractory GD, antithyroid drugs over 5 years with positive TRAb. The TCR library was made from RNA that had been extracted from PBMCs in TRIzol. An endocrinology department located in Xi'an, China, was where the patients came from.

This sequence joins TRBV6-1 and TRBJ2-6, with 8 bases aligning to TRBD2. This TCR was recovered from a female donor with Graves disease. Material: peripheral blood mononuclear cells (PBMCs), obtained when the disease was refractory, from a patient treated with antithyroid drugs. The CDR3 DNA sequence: TGTGCCAGCACCTCCCGCCTGGCGGGAGGACAAAGTGGGGCCAACGTCCTGACTTTC. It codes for CASTSRLAGGQSGANVLTF.